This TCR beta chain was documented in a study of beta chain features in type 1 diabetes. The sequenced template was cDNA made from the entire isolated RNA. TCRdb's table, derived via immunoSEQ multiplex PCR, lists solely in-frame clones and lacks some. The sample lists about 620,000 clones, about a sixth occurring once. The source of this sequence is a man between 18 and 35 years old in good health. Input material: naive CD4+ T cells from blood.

The CDR3 spells CASSQVWARGGGETQYF. CDR3 bases: TGTGCCAGCAGCCAAGTATGGGCGCGGGGGGGCGGTGAGACCCAGTACTTC. The V call is TRBV4-2, the J call TRBJ2-5, with 9 bases matching TRBD2. This CDR3 is built from 17 residues. The ends lost 1 base at V and 5 bases at J; junction bases unmatched: 11. Germline CDR1 LGHNA, CDR2 YNFKEQ.